This T cell receptor beta chain was documented in a study of T cells in tuberculosis. Across the whole study: T cells were selected with CD1B tetramers loaded with glucose monomycolate.

Method: immunoSEQ multiplex PCR; TCRdb's copy keeps in-frame clones and lacks some. The repertoire holds 30,000 to 40,000 clones, with approximately 90% as singletons. Germline lookup yields CDR1 SEHNR and CDR2 FQNEAQ (reference sequence). With V trimmed by 5 bases and J by 5 bases, 11 bases remained unmatched. There are 15 residues in the CDR3. The rearrangement joins TRBV7-9 to TRBJ2-7; TRBD1 aligns across 8 bases. Sequenced: PBMCs. This sequence originates from a donor between 10 and 35 years old with latent tuberculosis or without tuberculosis infection. The CDR3 loop is CASSNPWTGYHEQYF. In nucleotides, the CDR3 is TGTGCCAGCAGCAACCCGTGGACAGGGTACCACGAGCAGTACTTC.